The 27 T cell receptor beta chains below all came from one sample that was sequenced in a study of CD8 T cells in Susac syndrome. RNA in amounts of roughly 0.5 to 1 ug was reverse transcribed with random hexamers. One entry per CDR3 protein results from TCRdb running MiXCR on the immunoSEQ multiplex PCR reads. The repertoire holds fewer than 85,000 distinct CDR3 sequences, around 94% seen once, with approximately 0.49% in the top ten. Sequencing was carried out using CD8+ T cells from PBMCs. These receptors were obtained from a human donor with Susac syndrome.

J is TRBJ2-2 and V is TRBV14; D assignment may be TRBD1 or TRBD2 (5 bases each). V dropped 4 bases and J dropped 0 bases, with 21 bases sitting between them. Germline CDR1 reads SGHDN; CDR2 reads FVKESK. The CDR3 spans 19 residues. CDR3 bases: TGTGCCAGCAGCCCCGAAGAAAGCTGGGACGGCACGAACACCGGGGAGCTGTTTTTT. This sequence encodes CASSPEESWDGTNTGELFF. Drawing the rest from reference TRBV14 and TRBJ2-2, the complete variable domain is EAGVTQFPSHSVIEKGQTVTLRCDPISGHDNLYWYRRVMGKEIKFLLHFVKESKQDESGMPNNRFLAERTGGTYSTLKVQPAELEDSGVYFCASSPEESWDGTNTGELFFGEGSRLTVL.

This rearrangement joins TRBV4-1 to TRBJ2-7; D ambiguous. CDR3 length: 15 amino acids. V lost 0 bases to trimming and J lost 5 bases, with 14 bases between them. Germline-derived CDR1 and CDR2 are MGHRA and YSYEKL. The DNA for the CDR3 is TGCGCCAGCAGCCAAGAACCTGGGCTCCGCCACGAGCAGTACTTC. Translated, it gives CASSQEPGLRHEQYF.

The V gene is TRBV12-3 or TRBV12-4, the J gene TRBJ1-1; no definite D call. Trimming stripped 2 bases from V and 3 bases from J, with 7 bases between. The CDR3 spans 13 residues. Written as DNA, the CDR3 is TGTGCCAGCAGTTTAATGGGCTACACTGAAGCTTTCTTT. Its translation is CASSLMGYTEAFF.

The J gene is TRBJ1-2, the V gene TRBV6-6, with D hard to call. The CDR3 runs 12 residues. Germline CDR1 MNHNY, CDR2 SVGAGI (reference sequence). Between the trimmed V and J ends, which lost 2 bases and 6 bases, there was a span of 7 bases. CDR3 sequence reads: CASSYLRDGYTF. In DNA form, the CDR3 reads TGTGCCAGCAGTTACCTAAGGGATGGCTACACCTTC.

This sequence joins TRBV21-1 and TRBJ2-4; the D segment call TRBD1 is taken from the table without a DNA check. TRBV21-1 is termed a pseudogene. CDR3 length equals 15 residues. CDR3 DNA: TGTGCCAGCAGCGGCTACAGGGGAACCAAAAACATTCAGTACTTC. It specifies CASSGYRGTKNIQYF.

This clonotype was seen just once. The chain links TRBV6-5 to TRBJ1-4, with a possible D match to TRBD1 (6 bases). This CDR3 has 14 residues. V was pared by 0 bases and J by 10 bases, with 12 bases between. Germline-derived CDR1 and CDR2 are MNHEY and SVGAGI. CDR3 sequence (DNA): TGTGCCAGCAGTTACTCGGGGGCCCGCGGAAAACTGTTTTTT. Translation gives CASSYSGARGKLFF.

This sequence joins TRBV20-1 and TRBJ2-7; no clear D. Germline CDR1 and CDR2: DFQATT and SNEGSKA (reference sequence). Trimming removed 1 base at V and 2 bases at J, with 6 bases between. The CDR3 runs to 12 residues. CDR3 region: CSARAGTYEQYF. CDR3 coding DNA: TGCAGTGCTAGAGCAGGAACCTACGAGCAGTACTTC.

This rearrangement joins TRBV27 to TRBJ2-5; D unclear. This CDR3 comprises 14 residues. Germline V gives CDR1 MNHEY, CDR2 SMNVEV (reference sequence). The V and J ends lost 4 bases and 2 bases respectively, with 11 bases between them. The DNA for the CDR3 is TGTGCCAGCAGTTCCGGGTGGAATCAAGAGACCCAGTACTTC. Amino acid sequence: CASSSGWNQETQYF.

This clonotype came up once. The chain has TRBV5-4 and TRBJ2-5; 8 positions agree with TRBD2. This CDR3 has 15 residues. Germline V gene lookup returns CDR1 SGHNT and CDR2 YYREEE (reference sequence). With V trimmed by 7 bases and J by 5 bases, 13 bases remained unmatched. The CDR3 sequence: CASRGGRGGQETQYF. CDR3 bases: TGTGCCAGCCGCGGGGGACGGGGGGGCCAGGAGACCCAGTACTTC.

CDR3 bases: TGTGCCAGCAGCTCCTTGGGACAGAGCTCCTACAATGAGCAGTTCTTC. It yields the protein CASSSLGQSSYNEQFF. The rearrangement joins TRBV7-9 to TRBJ2-1; 7 bases fit TRBD1. Germline V gene sequence: CDR1 SEHNR, CDR2 FQNEAQ (reference sequence). The CDR3 length is 16 residues. After removal of 4 bases from V and 0 bases from J, the junction contained 6 bases not matched to a gene.

The rearrangement links TRBV27 to TRBJ1-1, with D possibly TRBD1 on 5 matching bases. Trimming took off 8 bases at V and 4 bases at J, with 14 bases between the two ends. Germline CDR1 reads MNHEY; CDR2 reads SMNVEV (reference sequence). The CDR3 is made up of 13 amino acids. The CDR3 DNA follows: TGTGCCAGCGGTCAGGTGGGGGGCACTGAAGCTTTCTTT. Translation: CASGQVGGTEAFF.

The chain uses TRBV6-5 and TRBJ2-7, with 12 bases fitting TRBD1. V lost 0 bases, J lost 6 bases, and 3 bases stayed unmatched. Germline CDR1 and CDR2: MNHEY and SVGAGI. The CDR3 spans 15 residues. The CDR3 coding sequence is TGTGCCAGCAGTTACTCGGGACAGGGGGCTGTCGAGCAGTACTTC. Its protein is CASSYSGQGAVEQYF.

This clonotype came up once. The rearrangement uses TRBV4-3 and TRBJ2-3, with a tentative D call TRBD2 (6 bases). V was cut by 0 bases and J by 6 bases, with 13 bases left in between. CDR3 length: 15 amino acids. CDR1 is LGHNA and CDR2 is YSLEER in the germline V gene. This CDR3 reads CASSQDAGPGDTQYF. The CDR3 nucleotides read TGCGCCAGCAGCCAAGATGCGGGGCCGGGGGATACGCAGTATTTT.

The chain carries TRBV29-1 and TRBJ2-7; maybe TRBD2 (5 bases). Looked up from germline, CDR1 is SQVTM and CDR2 is ANQGSEA. V dropped 6 bases and J dropped 4 bases, with 10 bases sitting between them. The length of the CDR3 is 11 residues. CDR3 in DNA: TGCAGCGTCGACCGGGGTTACGAGCAGTACTTC. Its translation is CSVDRGYEQYF.

This sequence joins TRBV7-9 and TRBJ2-7; no firm D call. The germline V and J ends were trimmed by 4 bases and 2 bases, with 12 bases remaining between them. The CDR3 has 14 residues. Germline CDR1 reads SEHNR; CDR2 reads FQNEAQ (reference sequence). CDR3 region: CASSSIDPPYEQYF. The CDR3 DNA is TGTGCCAGCAGCTCAATTGACCCTCCCTACGAGCAGTACTTC. Full variable domain (outside the CDR3, taken from reference TRBV7-9 and TRBJ2-7): DTGVSQNPRHKITKRGQNVTFRCDPISEHNRLYWYRQTLGQGPEFLTYFQNEAQLEKSRLLSDRFSAERPKGSFSTLEIQRTEQGDSAMYLCASSSIDPPYEQYFGPGTRLTVT.

The rearrangement joins TRBV2 to TRBJ1-2; no clear D. The CDR3 is 13 residues long. V lost 4 bases and J 3 bases, leaving 9 bases between the germline ends. From germline, CDR1 is SNHLY and CDR2 FYNNEI. CDR3 coding DNA: TGTGCCAGCAGTGGACGCCCGGACTATGGCTACACCTTC. Translated, it gives CASSGRPDYGYTF.

The chain carries TRBV6-2 or TRBV6-3 and TRBJ2-3, with TRBD2 matching 13 bases. V lost 6 bases and J lost 2; bases outside the gene matches: 14. Germline V gene data show CDR1 as MNHEY and CDR2 as SVGEGT. CDR3 length: 19 amino acids. In DNA, the CDR3 is TGTGCCAGCAGACCCGGGAGAACGGGACTAGCGGGGCTCACAGATACGCAGTATTTT. This gives the protein CASRPGRTGLAGLTDTQYF.

Here the CDR3 reads CASSSGLNIEAFF. The CDR3 coding sequence is TGTGCCAGCAGCTCGGGACTGAATATTGAAGCTTTCTTT. The chain recombines TRBV11-2 with TRBJ1-1; the D gene is possibly TRBD1 (5 bases). Trimming left V 4 bases short and J 7 bases short, with 13 bases between. The germline V gene has CDR1 SGHAT and CDR2 FQNNGV. The CDR3 has 13 residues.

In DNA form, the CDR3 reads TGTGCCAGCAGCTCCGCCCAAGCCATCTCTTACAATGAGCAGTTCTTC. Protein sequence: CASSSAQAISYNEQFF. The V and J genes are TRBV11-2 and TRBJ2-1; D is undetermined. The CDR3 length is 16 residues. Per the germline V gene, CDR1 is SGHAT and CDR2 is FQNNGV. V shed 4 bases and J shed 4 bases, with 17 bases lying between them.

The chain has TRBV24-1 and TRBJ2-1; D is uncertain. Germline CDR1 and CDR2: KGHDR and SFDVKD. This CDR3 has 12 residues. The ends were cut back, 2 bases at V and 4 bases at J, with 2 bases in the middle. The CDR3 loop is CATSDSYNEQFF. DNA of the CDR3: TGTGCCACCAGTGATTCATACAATGAGCAGTTCTTC.

The chain carries TRBV27 and TRBJ2-7, with D tentatively TRBD2 (6 bases). The germline V gene encodes CDR1 MNHEY and CDR2 SMNVEV (reference sequence). The CDR3 is 11 residues long. V was clipped by 6 bases and J by 6 bases, with 9 bases between them. The CDR3 DNA reads as TGTGCCAGCAGGATGGGGGGCGAGCAGTACTTC. Residues: CASRMGGEQYF.

The rearrangement uses TRBV27 and TRBJ1-1; tentative D call: TRBD1 (5 bases). V lost 5 bases to trimming and J lost 10 bases, with 17 bases between them. This CDR3 region has 13 residues. Germline V CDR1 and CDR2: MNHEY, SMNVEV (reference sequence). This chain's CDR3 is CASSSGTDLRAFF. The DNA for the CDR3 is TGTGCCAGCAGTAGTGGGACGGACCTGAGAGCTTTCTTT.

This clonotype occurred once. The chain links TRBV30 to TRBJ2-1; TRBD2 matches 7 bases. Germline-derived CDR1 and CDR2 are GTSNPN and SVGIG (reference sequence). The CDR3 has 9 residues. The ends lost 8 bases at V and 10 bases at J; junction bases unmatched: 2. In DNA, the CDR3 is TGTGCCGGGGGACTAGAGCAGTTCTTC. Its translation: CAGGLEQFF.

Turning to this clonotype: A read error may produce the germline difference seen at one junction end. The CDR3 is CASSSKTVLPIGSNVLTF. CDR3 bases: TGTGCCAGCAGTTCAAAGACAGTGCTCCCTATTGGGTCCAACGTCCTGACTTTC. The genes are TRBV6-5 and TRBJ2-6; D might be TRBD1 (5 bases). The germline gives CDR1 MNHEY, CDR2 SVGAGI. This CDR3 region has 18 residues.

The rearrangement uses TRBV6-5 and TRBJ2-7; the match to TRBD2 covers 12 bases. Germline V CDR1 and CDR2: MNHEY, SVGAGI. The CDR3 contains 16 residues. Unmatched junction bases numbered 6, after V lost 0 bases and J lost 6 bases. Here the CDR3 DNA reads TGTGCCAGCAGTTACTCCCTAGCGGGGGGGCTTTCCGAGCAGTACTTC. Translated: CASSYSLAGGLSEQYF.

The chain uses TRBV27 and TRBJ2-1; TRBD1 agrees at 8 bases. J lost 4 bases, V lost 2 bases, and 13 bases had no gene match. The length of the CDR3 is 18 residues. Germline V CDR1 and CDR2: MNHEY, SMNVEV (reference sequence). The CDR3 DNA is TGTGCCAGCAGTTTAGGGCCATACCGACAGGGGTCGTACAATGAGCAGTTCTTC. It encodes CASSLGPYRQGSYNEQFF.

The chain employs TRBV12-5 and TRBJ1-1; D remains unclear. From germline, CDR1 is LGHNT and CDR2 FRNRAP. This CDR3 spans 12 amino acids. Trimming shortened V by 0 bases and J by 4 bases, and 3 bases separated the two germline ends. CDR3 loop: CASGLVATEAFF. CDR3 sequence (DNA): TGTGCTAGTGGTTTGGTCGCCACTGAAGCTTTCTTT.